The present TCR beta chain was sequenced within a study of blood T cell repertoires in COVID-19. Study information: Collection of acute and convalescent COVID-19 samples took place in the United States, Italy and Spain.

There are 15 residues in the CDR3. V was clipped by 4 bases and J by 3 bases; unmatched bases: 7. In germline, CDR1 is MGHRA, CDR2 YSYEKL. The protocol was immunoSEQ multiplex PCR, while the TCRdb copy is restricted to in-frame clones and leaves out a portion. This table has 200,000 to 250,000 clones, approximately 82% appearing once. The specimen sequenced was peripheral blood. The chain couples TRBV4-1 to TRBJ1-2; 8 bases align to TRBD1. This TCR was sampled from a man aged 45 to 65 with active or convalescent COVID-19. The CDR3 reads CASSLAQGDHYGYTF. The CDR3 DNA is TGCGCCAGCAGCCTGGCACAGGGGGATCACTATGGCTACACCTTC.